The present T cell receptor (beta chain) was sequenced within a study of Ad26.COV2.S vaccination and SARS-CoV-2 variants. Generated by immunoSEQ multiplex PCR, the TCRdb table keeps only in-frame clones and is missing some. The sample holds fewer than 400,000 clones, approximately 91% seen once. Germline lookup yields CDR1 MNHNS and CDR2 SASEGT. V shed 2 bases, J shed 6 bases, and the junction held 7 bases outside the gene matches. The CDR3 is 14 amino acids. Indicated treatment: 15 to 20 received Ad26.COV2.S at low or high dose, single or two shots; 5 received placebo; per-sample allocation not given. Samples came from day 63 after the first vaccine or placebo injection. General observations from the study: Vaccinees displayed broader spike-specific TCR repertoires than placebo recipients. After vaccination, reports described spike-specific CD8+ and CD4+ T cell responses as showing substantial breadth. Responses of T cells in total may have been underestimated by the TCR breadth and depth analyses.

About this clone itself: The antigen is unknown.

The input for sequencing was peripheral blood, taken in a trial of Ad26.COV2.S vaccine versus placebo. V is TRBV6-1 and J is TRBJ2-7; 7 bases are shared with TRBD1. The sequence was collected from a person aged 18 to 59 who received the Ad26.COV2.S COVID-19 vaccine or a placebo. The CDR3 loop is CASSETFGDSEQYF. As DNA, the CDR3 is TGTGCCAGCAGTGAAACCTTTGGGGACAGCGAGCAGTACTTC.